This T cell receptor beta chain originates from a study of T cells after yellow fever vaccination. TCRdb fed the 5' RACE reads into MiXCR, producing one record per CDR3 protein. Among 500,000 to 700,000 distinct CDR3 sequences listed, roughly 21% were seen once. Germline V gene sequence: CDR1 SQVTM, CDR2 ANQGSEA. The length of the CDR3 is 12 residues. Germline trimming cut 5 bases from V and 4 bases from J; bases unmatched to any gene: 3. This sequence originates from a young man who received the YFV17D yellow fever vaccine. The rearrangement joins TRBV29-1 to TRBJ2-3; TRBD1 agrees at 7 bases. The sample here was PBMCs, taken 15 days after the yellow fever booster vaccination. In nucleotides, the CDR3 is TGCAGCGTTCGTCAGGGGGCAGATACGCAGTATTTT. It translates to CSVRQGADTQYF.